Shown below are 5 T cell receptor beta chains from a single sample sequenced in a study of blood T cell repertoires in COVID-19. Libraries were prepared by immunoSEQ multiplex PCR; TCRdb keeps only in-frame clonotypes and omits some of them. The data hold nearly 250,000 clones, with about 84% observed a single time. Material: peripheral blood. Receptors originate from a woman of 80 years or more with COVID-19, enrolled during active disease.

There are a few counts of this clone. This chain uses TRBV5-1 with TRBJ1-1; 7 nucleotides agree with TRBD1. Germline V gene lookup returns CDR1 SGHRS and CDR2 YFSETQ. Trimming removed 5 bases from V and 1 base from J; junction bases left unmatched: 5. CDR3 length equals 14 residues. CDR3 sequence: CASRSQGSNTEAFF. The CDR3 DNA sequence: TGCGCCAGCAGGTCACAGGGGTCGAACACTGAAGCTTTCTTT. Complete variable domain (other parts from reference TRBV5-1 and TRBJ1-1): KAGVTQTPRYLIKTRGQQVTLSCSPISGHRSVSWYQQTPGQGLQFLFEYFSETQRNKGNFPGRFSGRQFSNSRSEMNVSTLELGDSALYLCASRSQGSNTEAFFGQGTRLTVV.

CDR3 sequence (DNA): TGTGCTAGTGGTTCTAGCGGGGGGGTATCTGATACGCAGTATTTT. It encodes CASGSSGGVSDTQYF. V gene TRBV12-5 combines with J gene TRBJ2-3; TRBD2 matches 12 bases. CDR3 length: 15 amino acids. CDR1 and CDR2 from the germline V gene are LGHNT and FRNRAP. Germline trimming cut 4 bases from V and 6 bases from J; bases unmatched to any gene: 5.

To note about this clone: Its ends do not fully match the called genes, so a read error is possible. This chain connects TRBV7-2 to TRBJ2-3, with 11 bases fitting TRBD2. The length of the CDR3 is 15 residues. Germline loops: CDR1 SGHTA, CDR2 FQGNSA. The CDR3 DNA reads as TGTGCCAGCAGCATAGCGGGGGGGAGGCTCGATACGCAGTATTTT. As protein: CASSIAGGRLDTQYF.

J is TRBJ1-3 and V is TRBV7-8, with D unclear. V dropped 3 bases and J dropped 0 bases, with 3 bases sitting between them. This CDR3 spans 13 amino acids. The germline gives CDR1 SGHVS, CDR2 FQNEAQ. The CDR3 nucleotides read TGTGCCAGCAGCTTTTACTCTGGAAACACCATATATTTT. Translating it yields CASSFYSGNTIYF. The whole variable domain, filled in from reference TRBV7-8 and TRBJ1-3, reads GAGVSQSPRYKVAKRGQDVALRCDPISGHVSLFWYQQALGQGPEFLTYFQNEAQLDKSGLPSDRFFAERPEGSVSTLKIQRTQQEDSAVYLCASSFYSGNTIYFGEGSWLTVV.

J is TRBJ1-6 and V is TRBV3-1 (or the pseudogene TRBV3-2), with TRBD1 identical over 7 bases. V dropped 5 bases and J dropped 9; count of bases not matched to a gene: 7. The CDR3 length is 14 residues. Germline assignment: CDR1 LGHDT and CDR2 YNNKEL (reference sequence). CDR3 coding DNA: TGTGCCAGCAGCAAAGGGGGCACGGGTTCACCCCTCCACTTT. Translation gives CASSKGGTGSPLHF.